The 22 T cell receptor beta chains below all came from one sample that was sequenced in a study of control samples from healthy donors and cancer patients. The assay was immunoSEQ multiplex PCR, and TCRdb's table has in-frame clones only and misses some. This sample yields 170,000 or so clones, of which just under 95% are seen a single time; roughly 1.5% belongs to the top ten. The sample consisted of blood. These receptors were obtained from a man aged 18 to 35 in good health.

There are many counts of this clone. This chain joins TRBV6-5 and TRBJ1-6, with D uncertain. Trimming removed 6 bases at V and 7 bases at J, with 13 bases between. Germline loops: CDR1 MNHEY, CDR2 SVGAGI. This CDR3 spans 14 amino acids. CDR3 sequence (DNA): TGTGCCAGCAGCTTCGGGCAGAAAAATTCACCCCTCCACTTT. Protein product: CASSFGQKNSPLHF.

This chain joins TRBV5-4 and TRBJ2-5; D is perhaps TRBD2 (5 bases). V dropped 4 bases and J dropped 1 base, with 20 bases sitting between them. The CDR3 contains 17 residues. Germline CDR1 SGHNT, CDR2 YYREEE (reference sequence). The CDR3 nucleotides are TGTGCCAGCAGCCCAATGGCGGGTTCGACACCCCAAGAGACCCAGTACTTC. As protein: CASSPMAGSTPQETQYF.

This chain links TRBV2 with TRBJ1-5; D not certain. Germline CDR1 is SNHLY and CDR2 is FYNNEI. Between the trimmed V and J ends, which lost 6 bases and 5 bases, there was a span of 8 bases. The CDR3 consists of 12 residues. The CDR3 is CASSANHQPQHF. In DNA, the CDR3 is TGTGCCAGCAGCGCTAACCATCAGCCCCAGCATTTT. Complete variable domain (other parts from reference TRBV2 and TRBJ1-5): EPEVTQTPSHQVTQMGQEVILRCVPISNHLYFYWYRQILGQKVEFLVSFYNNEISEKSEIFDDQFSVERPDGSNFTLKIRSTKLEDSAMYFCASSANHQPQHFGDGTRLSIL.

The genes are TRBV29-1 and TRBJ2-3; 7 positions agree with TRBD2. Germline V gives CDR1 SQVTM, CDR2 ANQGSEA. The ends lost 5 bases at V and 3 bases at J; junction bases unmatched: 11. This CDR3 region has 15 residues. CDR3 sequence reads: CSVRGDAGVTDTQYF. The CDR3 DNA reads TGCAGCGTTCGAGGGGATGCGGGGGTTACAGATACGCAGTATTTT.

The rearrangement links TRBV2 to TRBJ2-1; 7 bases are a match to TRBD2. This CDR3 region has 16 residues. In germline, CDR1 is SNHLY, CDR2 FYNNEI. The trim removed 3 bases at V and 0 bases at J, leaving 5 bases unmatched. CDR3 protein: CASSERGTSSYNEQFF. CDR3 in DNA: TGTGCCAGCAGTGAGCGGGGGACCTCCTCCTACAATGAGCAGTTCTTC.

The CDR3 DNA is TGTGCCAGCAGCTCTTTTGGGACAGAAAATTCACCCCTCCACTTT. Its protein product is CASSSFGTENSPLHF. This chain connects TRBV9 to TRBJ1-6, with 7 nucleotides matching TRBD1. Germline V gene sequence: CDR1 SGDLS, CDR2 YYNGEE. CDR3 length: 15 amino acids. The V gene end was trimmed by 4 bases and the J gene end by 7 bases; junction bases not matched to a gene: 8.

This chain uses TRBV3-1 (or the pseudogene TRBV3-2) with TRBJ2-2; the D gene could be TRBD1 or TRBD2 (5 bases each). Trimming removed 0 bases from V and 1 base from J, with 18 bases in between. From germline, CDR1 is LGHDT and CDR2 YNNKEL (reference sequence). There are 19 residues in the CDR3. The CDR3 spells CASSQDGWGRGLNTGELFF. The CDR3 DNA sequence: TGTGCCAGCAGCCAAGATGGGTGGGGACGAGGATTGAACACCGGGGAGCTGTTTTTT.

V usage is TRBV5-4 and J usage is TRBJ1-1; weak D call: TRBD1 (6 bases). Trimming took 5 bases from V and 2 from J, leaving 13 bases between them. CDR1 and CDR2 from the germline V gene are SGHNT and YYREEE (reference sequence). This CDR3 spans 14 amino acids. CDR3 region: CASSLGGPNTEAFF. CDR3 nucleotide sequence: TGTGCCAGCAGTCTAGGGGGGCCAAACACTGAAGCTTTCTTT.

The V call is TRBV2, the J call TRBJ1-6; D is undetermined. This CDR3 is 13 amino acids long. Germline lookup yields CDR1 SNHLY and CDR2 FYNNEI. Trimming cost V 6 bases and J 10 bases, with 13 bases left between them. Here the CDR3 DNA reads TGTGCCAGCAGCTCGGCACAGATGTCACCCCTCCACTTT. Its protein is CASSSAQMSPLHF.

The J gene is TRBJ2-7, the V gene TRBV5-4; perhaps D is TRBD1 or TRBD2 (6 bases each). The CDR3 covers 15 residues. Germline values: CDR1 SGHNT, CDR2 YYREEE (reference sequence). The V end lost 4 bases, the J end lost 5 bases, and 19 bases lay between the germline ends. CDR3 residues: CASSRGPGNGDEQYF. The CDR3 coding sequence is TGTGCCAGCAGCCGGGGGCCAGGCAACGGGGACGAGCAGTACTTC.

This clone was recorded once. The chain has TRBV3-1 (or the pseudogene TRBV3-2) and TRBJ2-5; D tentatively reads TRBD1 or TRBD2 (6 bases each). Per germline, CDR1 LGHDT and CDR2 YNNKEL (reference sequence). CDR3 length: 15 amino acids. Trimming pared 3 bases from V and 3 bases from J, leaving 14 bases between. CDR3 residues: CASSHLGGPEETQYF. The CDR3 bases are TGTGCCAGCAGCCACTTAGGGGGGCCGGAAGAGACCCAGTACTTC.

The V and J genes are TRBV28 and TRBJ2-7, with D unresolved. The CDR3 sequence is 14 residues long. From germline, CDR1 is MDHEN and CDR2 SYDVKM. V was cut by 10 bases and J by 1 base, with 17 bases left in between. This chain's CDR3 is CATQTIRISYEQYF. DNA for the CDR3: TGTGCCACCCAGACCATACGAATTTCCTACGAGCAGTACTTC.

V gene TRBV5-1 combines with J gene TRBJ1-1; D call uncertain. Trimming pared 1 base from V and 0 bases from J, leaving 7 bases between. CDR1 is SGHRS, CDR2 YFSETQ, per germline. This CDR3 comprises 14 residues. CDR3 sequence (DNA): TGCGCCAGCAGCTTGCTGGGGTTGAACACTGAAGCTTTCTTT. Amino acids: CASSLLGLNTEAFF. Complete variable domain (other parts from reference TRBV5-1 and TRBJ1-1): KAGVTQTPRYLIKTRGQQVTLSCSPISGHRSVSWYQQTPGQGLQFLFEYFSETQRNKGNFPGRFSGRQFSNSRSEMNVSTLELGDSALYLCASSLLGLNTEAFFGQGTRLTVV.

The chain uses TRBV6-5 and TRBJ2-1; tentatively, D is TRBD2 (7 bases). Germline lookup yields CDR1 MNHEY and CDR2 SVGAGI. The CDR3 consists of 14 residues. V lost 7 bases, J lost 2 bases, and 12 bases lay in between. CDR3 region: CASIRGATYNEQFF. Here the CDR3 DNA reads TGTGCCAGCATTCGGGGGGCTACCTACAATGAGCAGTTCTTC.

This clone was picked up one time. The rearrangement links TRBV4-2 to TRBJ1-6; 7 bases fit TRBD1. Germline CDR1 reads LGHNA; CDR2 reads YNFKEQ. V was clipped by 5 bases and J by 3 bases; unmatched bases: 10. The CDR3 has 17 residues. The CDR3 spells CASSRDRASNYNSPLHF. The DNA of the CDR3 is TGTGCCAGCAGCAGAGACAGGGCTTCCAACTATAATTCACCCCTCCACTTT.

The chain recombines TRBV28 with TRBJ2-7; D may be TRBD2 (6 bases). Trimming took off 6 bases at V and 7 bases at J, with 16 bases between the two ends. This CDR3 has 13 residues. Per germline, CDR1 MDHEN and CDR2 SYDVKM. CDR3 coding DNA: TGTGCCAGCAGCCCTCCGGAGGGATTGGAGCAGTACTTC. As protein: CASSPPEGLEQYF.

This chain connects TRBV3-1 (or the pseudogene TRBV3-2) to TRBJ2-7, with 10 bases lining up with TRBD2. V dropped 4 bases and J dropped 4; count of bases not matched to a gene: 10. This CDR3 is 16 amino acids long. Germline V gene data show CDR1 as LGHDT and CDR2 as YNNKEL (reference sequence). CDR3 amino acids: CASSPRPGTSVYEQYF. The CDR3 DNA follows: TGTGCCAGCAGCCCAAGGCCCGGGACTAGCGTGTACGAGCAGTACTTC.

CDR3 residues: CASQLGTSFYNEQFF. CDR3 DNA sequence: TGTGCCAGTCAACTGGGGACTAGTTTCTACAATGAGCAGTTCTTC. The V gene is TRBV5-4, the J gene TRBJ2-1, with 8 positions matching TRBD2. Germline CDR1 SGHNT, CDR2 YYREEE (reference sequence). This CDR3 comprises 15 residues. Trimming at V came to 8 bases and at J to 3 bases, leaving 10 bases not matched to a gene.

The V call is TRBV6-6, the J call TRBJ2-1; TRBD1 matches 7 bases. The V gene's germline CDR1 is MNHNY and CDR2 SVGAGI (reference sequence). The CDR3 has 16 amino acids. Germline trimming cut 8 bases from V and 3 bases from J; bases unmatched to any gene: 13. CDR3: CASLGGKTGVYNEQFF. The CDR3, as DNA: TGTGCCAGCTTAGGGGGAAAAACAGGGGTCTACAATGAGCAGTTCTTC.

The J gene is TRBJ1-1, the V gene TRBV15; D remains unclear. This CDR3 has 14 amino acids. The V and J ends lost 0 bases and 1 base respectively, with 6 bases between them. Germline V CDR1 and CDR2: LNHNV, YYDKDF (reference sequence). CDR3 nucleotides: TGTGCCACCAGCAGAGATCTAGCGAACACTGAAGCTTTCTTT. Its protein is CATSRDLANTEAFF. The full variable domain, completed using reference TRBV15 and TRBJ1-1, is DAMVIQNPRYQVTQFGKPVTLSCSQTLNHNVMYWYQQKSSQAPKLLFHYYDKDFNNEADTPDNFQSRRPNTSFCFLDIRSPGLGDTAMYLCATSRDLANTEAFFGQGTRLTVV.

This clone appeared once. The chain couples TRBV4-1 to TRBJ2-2; D gene unclear. Trimming removed 0 bases from V and 4 bases from J, with 15 bases in between. The CDR3 has 17 amino acids. Germline CDR1 MGHRA, CDR2 YSYEKL. The CDR3 DNA reads TGCGCCAGCAGCCAAGATCTGATCAGCGCTGGCACCGGGGAGCTGTTTTTT. Its protein product is CASSQDLISAGTGELFF.

The chain recombines TRBV18 with TRBJ1-2; possibly TRBD1 for D (6 bases). Trimming shortened V by 2 bases and J by 4 bases, and 17 bases separated the two germline ends. The CDR3 contains 16 residues. Germline lookup yields CDR1 KGHSH and CDR2 LQKENI. The CDR3 DNA is TGTGCCAGCTCACCAGTGGACTCAGGGGATGGCTATGGCTACACCTTC. Its protein product is CASSPVDSGDGYGYTF.